This T cell receptor (beta chain) came from a study of cytomegalovirus exposure and HLA in healthy donors. The data were produced by immunoSEQ multiplex PCR, yet TCRdb's version contains in-frame clones alone and is incomplete. Among under 150,000 clones listed, more than 85% were seen once. Germline loops: CDR1 WSHSY, CDR2 SAAADI. The CDR3 consists of 13 residues. With 5 bases clipped from V and 3 bases from J, the junction kept 1 base outside the gene matches. Sequenced material: PBMCs. The chain has TRBV10-2 and TRBJ2-3; TRBD2 aligns across 8 bases. This receptor was taken from a young man in good health and CMV-seronegative. CDR3 region: CASSSGSTDTQYF. CDR3 nucleotides: TGCGCCAGCAGTAGCGGGAGTACAGATACGCAGTATTTT.